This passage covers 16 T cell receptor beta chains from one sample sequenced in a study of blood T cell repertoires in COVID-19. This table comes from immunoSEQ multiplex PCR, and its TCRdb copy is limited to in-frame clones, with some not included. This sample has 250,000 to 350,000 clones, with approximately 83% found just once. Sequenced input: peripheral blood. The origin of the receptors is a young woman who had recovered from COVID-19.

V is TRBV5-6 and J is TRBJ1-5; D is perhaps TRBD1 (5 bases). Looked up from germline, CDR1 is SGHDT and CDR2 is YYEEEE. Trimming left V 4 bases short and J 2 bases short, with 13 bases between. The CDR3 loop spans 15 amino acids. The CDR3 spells CASSLGGVGNQPQHF. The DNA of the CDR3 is TGTGCCAGCAGCCTGGGGGGGGTAGGCAATCAGCCCCAGCATTTT.

CDR3 loop: CASSSLGTGELFF. The CDR3 DNA is TGTGCCAGCAGCTCGCTCGGGACCGGGGAGCTGTTTTTT. The J gene is TRBJ2-2, the V gene TRBV6-2 or TRBV6-3; no clear D. Trimming removed 6 bases from V and 5 bases from J, with 10 bases in between. Germline V CDR1 and CDR2: MNHEY, SVGEGT. The CDR3 spans 13 residues.

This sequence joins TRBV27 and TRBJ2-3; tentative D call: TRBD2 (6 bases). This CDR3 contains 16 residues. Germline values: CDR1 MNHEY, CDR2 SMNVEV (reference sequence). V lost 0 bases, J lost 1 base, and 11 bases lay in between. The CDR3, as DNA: TGTGCCAGCAGTTTATCGCCGGGAGATCGCACAGATACGCAGTATTTT. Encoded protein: CASSLSPGDRTDTQYF.

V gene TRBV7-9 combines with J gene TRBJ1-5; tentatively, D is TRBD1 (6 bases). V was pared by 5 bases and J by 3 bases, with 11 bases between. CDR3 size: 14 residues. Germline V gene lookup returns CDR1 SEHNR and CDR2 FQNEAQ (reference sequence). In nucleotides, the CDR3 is TGTGCCAGCAGCCGCCGGGACACCAATCAGCCCCAGCATTTT. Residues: CASSRRDTNQPQHF.

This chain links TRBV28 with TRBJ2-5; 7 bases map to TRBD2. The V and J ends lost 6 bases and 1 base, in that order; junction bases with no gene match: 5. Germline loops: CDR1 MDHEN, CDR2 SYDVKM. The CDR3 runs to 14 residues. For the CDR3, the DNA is TGTGCCAGCAGCCTTCTAGCGGCCCAAGAGACCCAGTACTTC. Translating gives CASSLLAAQETQYF.

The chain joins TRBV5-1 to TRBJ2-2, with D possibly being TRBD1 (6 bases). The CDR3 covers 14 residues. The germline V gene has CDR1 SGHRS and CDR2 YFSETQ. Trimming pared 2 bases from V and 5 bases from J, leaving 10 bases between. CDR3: CASSFEGDTGELFF. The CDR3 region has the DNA TGCGCCAGCAGCTTCGAGGGGGATACCGGGGAGCTGTTTTTT.

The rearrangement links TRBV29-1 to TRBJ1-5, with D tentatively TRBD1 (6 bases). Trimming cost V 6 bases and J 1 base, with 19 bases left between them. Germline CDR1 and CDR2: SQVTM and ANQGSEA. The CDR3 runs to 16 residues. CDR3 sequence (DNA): TGCAGCGTCTCCTACGGGGGGGGCGCGAGCAATCAGCCCCAGCATTTT. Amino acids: CSVSYGGGASNQPQHF.

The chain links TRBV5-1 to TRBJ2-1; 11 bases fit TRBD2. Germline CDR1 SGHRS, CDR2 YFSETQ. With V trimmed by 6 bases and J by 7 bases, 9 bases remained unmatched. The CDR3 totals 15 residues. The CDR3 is CASKLAGESHNEQFF. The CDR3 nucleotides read TGCGCCAGCAAACTAGCGGGAGAGAGCCATAATGAGCAGTTCTTC.

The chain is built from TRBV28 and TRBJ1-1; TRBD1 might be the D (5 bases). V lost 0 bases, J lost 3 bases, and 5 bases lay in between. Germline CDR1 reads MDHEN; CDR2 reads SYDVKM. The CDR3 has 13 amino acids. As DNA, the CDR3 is TGTGCCAGCAGTTTATGGACAGACACTGAAGCTTTCTTT. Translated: CASSLWTDTEAFF.

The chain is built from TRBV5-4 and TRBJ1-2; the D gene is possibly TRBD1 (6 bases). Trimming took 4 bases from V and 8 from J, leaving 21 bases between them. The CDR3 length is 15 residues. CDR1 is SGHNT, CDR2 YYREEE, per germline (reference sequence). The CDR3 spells CASSPVSRGMGGYTF. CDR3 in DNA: TGTGCCAGCAGCCCCGTGTCCAGGGGTATGGGCGGCTACACCTTC. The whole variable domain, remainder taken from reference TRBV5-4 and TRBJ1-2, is ETGVTQSPTHLIKTRGQQVTLRCSSQSGHNTVSWYQQALGQGPQFIFQYYREEENGRGNFPPRFSGLQFPNYSSELNVNALELDDSALYLCASSPVSRGMGGYTFGSGTRLTVV.

CDR3 nucleotide sequence: TGTGCCAGCAGCTTGGGGGGTGGTACTGAAGCTTTCTTT. Amino acids: CASSLGGGTEAFF. The V call is TRBV7-6, the J call TRBJ1-1; TRBD1 might be the D (5 bases). With 3 bases removed from V and 5 bases from J, the gap between germline ends came to 10 bases. This CDR3 is built from 13 residues. In germline, CDR1 is SGHVS, CDR2 FNYEAQ.

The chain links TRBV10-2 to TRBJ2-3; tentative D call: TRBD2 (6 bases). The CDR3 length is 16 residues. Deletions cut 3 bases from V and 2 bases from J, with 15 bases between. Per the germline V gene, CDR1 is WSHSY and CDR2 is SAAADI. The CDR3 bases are TGCGCCAGCAGTGACAGGGCGGGATCCAACACAGATACGCAGTATTTT. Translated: CASSDRAGSNTDTQYF.

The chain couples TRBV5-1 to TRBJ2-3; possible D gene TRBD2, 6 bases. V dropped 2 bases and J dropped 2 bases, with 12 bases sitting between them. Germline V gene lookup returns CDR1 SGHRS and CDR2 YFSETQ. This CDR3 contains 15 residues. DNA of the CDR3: TGCGCCAGCAGCTTCGCGGGGCCCCACACAGATACGCAGTATTTT. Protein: CASSFAGPHTDTQYF. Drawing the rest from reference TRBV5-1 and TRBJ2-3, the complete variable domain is KAGVTQTPRYLIKTRGQQVTLSCSPISGHRSVSWYQQTPGQGLQFLFEYFSETQRNKGNFPGRFSGRQFSNSRSEMNVSTLELGDSALYLCASSFAGPHTDTQYFGPGTRLTVL.

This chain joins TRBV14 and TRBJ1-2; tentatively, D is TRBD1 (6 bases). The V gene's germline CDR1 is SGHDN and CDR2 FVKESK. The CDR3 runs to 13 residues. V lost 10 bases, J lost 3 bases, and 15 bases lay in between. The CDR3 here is CAISTGGDYGYTF. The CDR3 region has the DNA TGTGCCATTTCGACAGGTGGGGACTATGGCTACACCTTC.

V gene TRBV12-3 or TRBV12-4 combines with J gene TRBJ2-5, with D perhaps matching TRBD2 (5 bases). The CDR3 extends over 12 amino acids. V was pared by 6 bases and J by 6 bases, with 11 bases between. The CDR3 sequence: CASRGREKTQYF. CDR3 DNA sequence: TGTGCCAGCAGAGGAAGGGAGAAGACCCAGTACTTC.

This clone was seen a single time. The CDR3 region is CASSFWSGSSDTQYF. The CDR3 DNA reads TGTGCCAGCAGCTTCTGGAGCGGGAGTTCAGATACGCAGTATTTT. The chain links TRBV5-6 to TRBJ2-3, with TRBD2 matching over 8 bases. The CDR3 loop spans 15 amino acids. The germline CDR1 and CDR2 sequences are SGHDT and YYEEEE. The trim removed 2 bases at V and 4 bases at J, leaving 6 bases unmatched.